What follows are 27 T cell receptor beta chains derived from one specimen sequenced in a study of chemoradiotherapy in HPV16-positive cancers. Sequencing was performed with immunoSEQ multiplex PCR; in TCRdb, only in-frame clones are kept and a portion is missing. The top ten clones hold 3% to 4% of a sample with about 32,000 clones, about 80% of them seen once. Source: blood, taken from a patient who underwent chemoradiotherapy. The receptors derive from a human donor with HPV-associated anogenital cancer.

In this sample, this clone turned up a few times. V and J are TRBV4-2 and TRBJ1-2; no firm D call. CDR3 length equals 17 residues. Trimming cost V 0 bases and J 2 bases, with 16 bases left between them. The germline gives CDR1 LGHNA, CDR2 YNFKEQ. CDR3 sequence (DNA): TGTGCCAGCAGCCAAGATGCGGGAAAGGCTGTCAACTATGGCTACACCTTC. Protein sequence: CASSQDAGKAVNYGYTF.

The rearrangement joins TRBV5-4 to TRBJ2-3; D may be TRBD1 (5 bases). In germline, CDR1 is SGHNT, CDR2 YYREEE (reference sequence). The CDR3 length is 14 residues. V gave up 3 bases and J gave up 5 bases, with 13 bases separating them. The CDR3 nucleotides read TGTGCCAGCAGCTCTCGGCAGGGTGAAGATACGCAGTATTTT. This codes for CASSSRQGEDTQYF.

The chain uses TRBV6-5 and TRBJ1-4; TRBD1 aligns across 8 bases. The CDR3 sequence is 15 residues long. Germline V gene sequence: CDR1 MNHEY, CDR2 SVGAGI. J was trimmed by 5 bases and V by 6 bases; bases with no gene match: 8. The CDR3, as DNA: TGTGCCAGCAGACCGGGGGGGGACAGGAATGAAAAACTGTTTTTT. Amino acid sequence: CASRPGGDRNEKLFF.

The chain joins TRBV6-4 to TRBJ1-2; D may be TRBD1 (6 bases). This CDR3 comprises 12 residues. Germline assignment: CDR1 MRHNA and CDR2 SNTAGT. Trimming took off 6 bases at V and 8 bases at J, with 13 bases between the two ends. CDR3 sequence (DNA): TGTGCCAGCAGGGACAGCACGGGCGGCTACACCTTC. This codes for CASRDSTGGYTF.

For the CDR3, the DNA is TGCAGCGGTGAGAAGTACCGGGGAAACACTGAAGCTTTCTTT. It codes for CSGEKYRGNTEAFF. The chain links TRBV29-1 to TRBJ1-1; D unresolved. Looked up from germline, CDR1 is SQVTM and CDR2 is ANQGSEA. V lost 7 bases and J 2 bases, leaving 17 bases between the germline ends. The CDR3 has 14 residues.

This clone was seen more than once but under ten times. The chain recombines TRBV11-2 with TRBJ1-1; D remains ambiguous. Germline V gives CDR1 SGHAT, CDR2 FQNNGV. The CDR3 covers 12 residues. With 0 bases removed from V and 7 bases from J, the gap between germline ends came to 6 bases. Here the CDR3 DNA reads TGTGCCAGCAGCTTAGACAGATTTGAAGCTTTCTTT. It encodes CASSLDRFEAFF. The entire variable domain, with the rest obtained from reference TRBV11-2 and TRBJ1-1, is as follows: EAGVAQSPRYKIIEKRQSVAFWCNPISGHATLYWYQQILGQGPKLLIQFQNNGVVDDSQLPKDRFSAERLKGVDSTLKIQPAKLEDSAVYLCASSLDRFEAFFGQGTRLTVV.

The J gene is TRBJ1-1, the V gene TRBV6-1; no reliable D call. The V end lost 8 bases, the J end lost 0 bases, and 13 bases lay between the germline ends. Germline V gene data show CDR1 as MNHNS and CDR2 as SASEGT. The CDR3 is made up of 14 amino acids. For the CDR3, the DNA is TGTGCCAGCCTAAGGGCAGCAATGAACACTGAAGCTTTCTTT. Its protein is CASLRAAMNTEAFF.

This clone appeared a few times. The genes are TRBV18 and TRBJ1-2; possibly TRBD1 for D (5 bases). CDR3 size: 13 residues. CDR1 KGHSH and CDR2 LQKENI come from the germline V gene. With 8 bases removed from V and 2 bases from J, the gap between germline ends came to 12 bases. The CDR3 protein is CASRVEGNYGYTF. In DNA, the CDR3 is TGTGCCAGCCGAGTGGAGGGGAACTATGGCTACACCTTC. The full variable domain, its missing parts supplied by reference TRBV18 and TRBJ1-2, is NAGVMQNPRHLVRRRGQEARLRCSPMKGHSHVYWYRQLPEEGLKFMVYLQKENIIDESGMPKERFSAEFPKEGPSILRIQQVVRGDSAAYFCASRVEGNYGYTFGSGTRLTVV.

Only a few counts were recorded for this clone. The V gene is TRBV7-9, the J gene TRBJ1-1, with D possibly being TRBD1 (6 bases). V dropped 5 bases and J dropped 3 bases, with 13 bases sitting between them. Germline V lookup: CDR1 SEHNR, CDR2 FQNEAQ (reference sequence). CDR3 size: 14 residues. The DNA for the CDR3 is TGTGCCAGCAGCCTTCGGGACACCGACACTGAAGCTTTCTTT. Its translation is CASSLRDTDTEAFF.

The CDR3 here is CASSLAGGLAADEQFF. The DNA for the CDR3 is TGCGCCAGCAGCTTGGCGGGGGGACTAGCGGCGGATGAGCAGTTCTTC. The chain recombines TRBV5-1 with TRBJ2-1, with TRBD2 matching 11 bases. Germline V gene sequence: CDR1 SGHRS, CDR2 YFSETQ. The V and J ends lost 0 bases and 8 bases, in that order; junction bases with no gene match: 7. The CDR3 is made up of 16 amino acids.

This clone was counted a single time. The V call is TRBV5-1, the J call TRBJ1-2; 7 bases are a match to TRBD1. Trimming cost V 3 bases and J 11 bases; bases outside gene matches: 13. Germline V CDR1 and CDR2: SGHRS, YFSETQ. The CDR3 has 14 residues. The CDR3: CASSSTTGLGIYTF. The CDR3 DNA reads TGCGCCAGCAGCTCAACGACAGGGTTAGGGATTTACACCTTC.

CDR3 residues: CASSYSRGGAGHEQFF. CDR3 nucleotide sequence: TGTGCCAGCAGTTACTCGAGGGGGGGGGCTGGACATGAGCAGTTCTTC. The chain carries TRBV6-5 and TRBJ2-1; a possible D gene is TRBD2 (7 bases). The CDR3 length is 16 residues. The germline V and J ends were trimmed by 0 bases and 8 bases, with 17 bases remaining between them. CDR1 is MNHEY, CDR2 SVGAGI, per germline.

The chain is built from TRBV6-1 and TRBJ2-7; 8 nucleotides match TRBD2. The CDR3 totals 15 residues. CDR1 and CDR2 (germline): MNHNS, SASEGT. Unmatched junction bases numbered 11, after V lost 7 bases and J lost 3 bases. DNA for the CDR3: TGTGCCAGCATCTCCCGGGGGGGCCCTCTCTACGAGCAGTACTTC. Its protein product is CASISRGGPLYEQYF.

The sample holds a few counts of this clone. A read error may account for a junction end that differs from germline. The chain recombines TRBV14 with TRBJ2-7; either TRBD1 or TRBD2 may supply D (5 bases each). CDR3 length: 13 amino acids. Per germline, CDR1 SGHDN and CDR2 FVKESK. The CDR3 nucleotides read TGTGCCAGCAGCCAATCGGGACCTCGAACGTTGGACTTC. Translated: CASSQSGPRTLDF. The full variable domain, its missing parts supplied by reference TRBV14 and TRBJ2-7, is EAGVTQFPSHSVIEKGQTVTLRCDPISGHDNLYWYRRVMGKEIKFLLHFVKESKQDESGMPNNRFLAERTGGTYSTLKVQPAELEDSGVYFCASSQSGPRTLDFGPGTRLTVT.

The rearrangement uses TRBV6-5 and TRBJ1-4, with D perhaps matching TRBD1 (5 bases). V lost 8 bases to trimming and J lost 8 bases, with 15 bases between them. CDR3 size: 13 residues. Germline loops: CDR1 MNHEY, CDR2 SVGAGI. The CDR3 region is CASSPQGGEKLFF. The DNA of the CDR3 is TGTGCCAGCTCCCCCCAGGGCGGGGAAAAACTGTTTTTT.

The chain uses TRBV6-5 and TRBJ1-2, with D hard to call. The V gene's germline CDR1 is MNHEY and CDR2 SVGAGI. The CDR3 is made up of 13 amino acids. V lost 0 bases, J lost 6 bases, and 8 bases lay in between. CDR3 protein: CASSYSVGDGYTF. In nucleotides, the CDR3 is TGTGCCAGCAGTTACTCGGTCGGGGATGGCTACACCTTC.

In nucleotides, the CDR3 is TGTGCCTGGAGTGATAGGGGGGGGGCCGGTCGTGCCGAGCAGTACTTC. Translation gives CAWSDRGGAGRAEQYF. V gene TRBV30 combines with J gene TRBJ2-7; a possible D gene is TRBD2 (7 bases). V was pared by 1 base and J by 6 bases, with 22 bases between. The CDR3 contains 16 residues. Per the germline V gene, CDR1 is GTSNPN and CDR2 is SVGIG (reference sequence).

This chain uses TRBV5-6 with TRBJ2-2, with TRBD1 identical over 9 bases. Germline V CDR1 and CDR2: SGHDT, YYEEEE. V dropped 4 bases and J dropped 2; count of bases not matched to a gene: 6. This CDR3 is built from 16 residues. CDR3: CASSVQGAPNTGELFF. The CDR3 bases are TGTGCCAGCAGCGTACAGGGGGCACCTAACACCGGGGAGCTGTTTTTT.

The chain joins TRBV5-4 to TRBJ1-2; 7 nucleotides agree with TRBD1. The CDR3 length is 13 residues. V shed 5 bases, J shed 4 bases, and the junction held 5 bases outside the gene matches. Germline-derived CDR1 and CDR2 are SGHNT and YYREEE (reference sequence). The CDR3 DNA reads TGTGCCAGCAGAACCCGGGACAGCTATGGCTACACCTTC. It yields the protein CASRTRDSYGYTF. The variable domain in full, with the rest retrieved from reference TRBV5-4 and TRBJ1-2, is ETGVTQSPTHLIKTRGQQVTLRCSSQSGHNTVSWYQQALGQGPQFIFQYYREEENGRGNFPPRFSGLQFPNYSSELNVNALELDDSALYLCASRTRDSYGYTFGSGTRLTVV.

The V and J genes are TRBV2 and TRBJ1-2; D ambiguous. V dropped 4 bases and J dropped 7 bases, with 7 bases sitting between them. This CDR3 region has 11 residues. Looked up from germline, CDR1 is SNHLY and CDR2 is FYNNEI. CDR3 nucleotide sequence: TGTGCCAGCAGTGGGATGAGTGGCTACACCTTC. Its protein is CASSGMSGYTF.

The V gene is TRBV27, the J gene TRBJ2-5; TRBD2 agrees at 13 bases. V dropped 2 bases and J dropped 5; count of bases not matched to a gene: 5. The CDR3 contains 16 residues. Germline assignment: CDR1 MNHEY and CDR2 SMNVEV (reference sequence). The CDR3, as DNA: TGTGCCAGCAGTTTAACGGGACTAGCGGGGACGGAGACCCAGTACTTC. This gives the protein CASSLTGLAGTETQYF.

This clone was detected once. The chain uses TRBV7-2 and TRBJ1-4; D gene unclear. The germline CDR1 and CDR2 sequences are SGHTA and FQGNSA. V lost 1 base and J lost 8, with 14 bases in between. The length of the CDR3 is 15 residues. CDR3 in DNA: TGTGCCAGCAGCTTAGGATCGGGCTACGACGAAAAACTGTTTTTT. This sequence encodes CASSLGSGYDEKLFF.

The V gene is TRBV2, the J gene TRBJ2-2; TRBD2 matches 10 bases. The CDR3 has 16 amino acids. Germline V lookup: CDR1 SNHLY, CDR2 FYNNEI. The junction had 10 bases not matched to a gene; V was cut back by 8 bases and J by 4 bases. This CDR3 reads CASELLAGAGTGELFF. The CDR3 DNA sequence: TGTGCCAGCGAACTCCTAGCGGGGGCGGGCACCGGGGAGCTGTTTTTT.

This sequence joins TRBV5-1 and TRBJ2-3; D is unclear. V was trimmed by 3 bases and J by 5 bases, leaving 16 bases between them. This CDR3 has 15 residues. CDR1 and CDR2 (germline): SGHRS, YFSETQ. CDR3 loop: CASSSGHSVGDTQYF. CDR3 nucleotides: TGCGCCAGCAGCTCGGGTCATTCGGTGGGAGATACGCAGTATTTT.

The chain couples TRBV7-9 to TRBJ2-3; D may correspond to TRBD1 or TRBD2 (6 bases each). The CDR3 spans 14 residues. Per germline, CDR1 SEHNR and CDR2 FQNEAQ (reference sequence). The ends were cut back, 6 bases at V and 0 bases at J, with 10 bases in the middle. The CDR3 region has the DNA TGTGCCAGCAGAGGAGGGGGAAGCACAGATACGCAGTATTTT. Protein product: CASRGGGSTDTQYF.

This chain links TRBV6-5 with TRBJ1-2; D is perhaps TRBD1 (5 bases). V was clipped by 6 bases and J by 3 bases, with 14 bases between them. CDR1 is MNHEY, CDR2 SVGAGI, per germline. The CDR3 is made up of 14 amino acids. As DNA, the CDR3 is TGTGCCAGCAGCCACCTAGACAGCCACTATGGCTACACCTTC. This codes for CASSHLDSHYGYTF.

This clone was counted between two and nine times. This chain connects TRBV29-1 to TRBJ2-1, with 9 positions matching TRBD2. Germline V gene lookup returns CDR1 SQVTM and CDR2 ANQGSEA. CDR3 length: 14 residues. After removal of 3 bases from V and 3 bases from J, the junction contained 3 bases not matched to a gene. The CDR3 loop reads CSVDIAGVYNEQFF. Here the CDR3 DNA reads TGCAGCGTTGACATAGCGGGGGTCTACAATGAGCAGTTCTTC.